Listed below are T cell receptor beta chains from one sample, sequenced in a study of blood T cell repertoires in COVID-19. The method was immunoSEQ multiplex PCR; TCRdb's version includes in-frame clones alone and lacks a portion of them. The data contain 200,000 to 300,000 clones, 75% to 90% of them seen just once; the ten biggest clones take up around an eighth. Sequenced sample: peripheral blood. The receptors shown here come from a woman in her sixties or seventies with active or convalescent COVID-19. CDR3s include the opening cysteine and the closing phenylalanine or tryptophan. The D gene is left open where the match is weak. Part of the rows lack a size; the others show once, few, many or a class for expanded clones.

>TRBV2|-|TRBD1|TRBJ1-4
TGTGCCAGCAGTGAAGCGCTTCAAGGGACAGGTGAAAAACTGTTTTTT
CASSEALQGTGEKLFF
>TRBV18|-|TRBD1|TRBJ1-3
TGTGCCAGCTCACTTACAGGGGTACGTGGAAACACCATATATTTT
CASSLTGVRGNTIYF
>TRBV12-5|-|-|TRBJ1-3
TGTGCTAGTGGTTTGGGCGGACAGTCAAGCTCTGGAAACACCATATATTTT
CASGLGGQSSSGNTIYF
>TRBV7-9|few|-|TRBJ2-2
TGTGCCAGCAGCTTAATTGGGGCAGGGGACACCGGGGAGCTGTTTTTT
CASSLIGAGDTGELFF
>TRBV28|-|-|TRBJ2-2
TGTGCCAGCAGTCCTAGCGAGAGCGGGGAGCTGTTTTTT
CASSPSESGELFF
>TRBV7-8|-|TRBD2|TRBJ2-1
TGTGCCAGCAGCCTTTGGACTAGCGGGGGACCTTACAATGAGCAGTTCTTC
CASSLWTSGGPYNEQFF
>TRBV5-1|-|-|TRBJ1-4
TGCGCCAGCAGCTCTCAGGAAGCAACTAATGAAAAACTGTTTTTT
CASSSQEATNEKLFF
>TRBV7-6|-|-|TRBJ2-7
TGTGCCAGCAGCGGTCAAGAGGCCCTCTCCTACGAGCAGTACTTC
CASSGQEALSYEQYF
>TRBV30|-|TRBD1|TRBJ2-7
TGTGCCTGGTCTATCGGGACAGGGTTTTACGAGCAGTACTTC
CAWSIGTGFYEQYF
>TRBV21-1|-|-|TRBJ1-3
TGTGCCAGCCGGAACACCATATATTTT
CASRNTIYF
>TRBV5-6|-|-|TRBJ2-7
TGTGCCAGCAGCTTAAAAGGCAGGCCCCCCTACGAGCAGTACTTC
CASSLKGRPPYEQYF
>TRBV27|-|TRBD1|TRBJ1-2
TGTGCCAGCAGATTAAACCTAGGGGGCGCCTATGGCTACACCTTC
CASRLNLGGAYGYTF
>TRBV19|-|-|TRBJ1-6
TGTGCCAGTAGTAGGGACACCACGGGGTATAATTCACCCCTCCACTTT
CASSRDTTGYNSPLHF
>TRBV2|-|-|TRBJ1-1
TGTGCCAGCAGTGGACCTGGGGGGGGCACTGAAGCTTTCTTT
CASSGPGGGTEAFF
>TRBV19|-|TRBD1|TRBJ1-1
TGTGCCAGTAGTATAGCCCGGACAGGGGGAAGTTTGGCTTTCTTT
CASSIARTGGSLAFF
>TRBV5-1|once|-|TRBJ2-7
TGCGCCAGCAGCTCAAAACGGGAGAGCTCCTACGAGCAGTACTTC
CASSSKRESSYEQYF
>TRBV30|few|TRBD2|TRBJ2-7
TGTGCCTGGAGTGTCGGGGGAGGGGCCCTCTACGAGCAGTACTTC
CAWSVGGGALYEQYF
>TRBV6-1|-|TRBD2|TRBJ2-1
TGTGCCAGCAGTGAATTAAAGCGGGGGCCCCTTCACCGGGAGCAGTTCTTC
CASSELKRGPLHREQFF
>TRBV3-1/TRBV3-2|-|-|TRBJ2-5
TGTGCCAGCAGCCAAGGTGGGCGAGGGCCAGAGACCCAGTACTTC
CASSQGGRGPETQYF
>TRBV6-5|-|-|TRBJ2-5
TGTGCCAGCAGTTACTCGAGACTACAAGAGACCCAGTACTTC
CASSYSRLQETQYF
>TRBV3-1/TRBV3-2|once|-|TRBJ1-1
TGTGCCAGCAGCAGGCCCAGGGGTGGCACTGAAGCTTTCTTT
CASSRPRGGTEAFF
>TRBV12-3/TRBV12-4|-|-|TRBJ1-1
TGTGCCAGCAGGGTCGGTTCAACTGAAGCTTTCTTT
CASRVGSTEAFF
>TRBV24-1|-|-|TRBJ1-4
TGTGCCACTAACGAGGATGGACTGTTTTTT
CATNEDGLFF
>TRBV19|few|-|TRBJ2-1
TGTGCCAGTAGTATACAACAGGGCGACCCCGAGCAGTTCTTC
CASSIQQGDPEQFF
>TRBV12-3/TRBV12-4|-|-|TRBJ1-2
TGTGCCAGCAGCAATAACGGCTATGGCTACACCTTC
CASSNNGYGYTF
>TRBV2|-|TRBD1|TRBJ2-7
TGTGCCAGCAGTTCCTATCCCCGGGACAGGGAGTACGAGCAGTACTTC
CASSSYPRDREYEQYF
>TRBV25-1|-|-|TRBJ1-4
TGTGCCAGCAGTGAATACCCGGGACACATTAATGAAAAACTGTTTTTT
CASSEYPGHINEKLFF
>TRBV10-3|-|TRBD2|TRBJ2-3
TGTGCCATCAGTGACCCTTCTAGCGGGGGGGTCACAGATACGCAGTATTTT
CAISDPSSGGVTDTQYF
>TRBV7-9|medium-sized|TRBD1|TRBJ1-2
TGTGCCAGCAGCTACCTAGGGACAGGGGGAGCTGGCTACACCTTC
CASSYLGTGGAGYTF
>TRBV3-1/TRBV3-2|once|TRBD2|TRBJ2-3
TGTGCCAGCAGCCAAGACTGGAGCGGGGGCACAGATACGCAGTATTTT
CASSQDWSGGTDTQYF
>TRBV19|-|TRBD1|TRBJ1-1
TGTGCCACCGCCGGGACAGGGAAGGGAGCTTTCTTT
CATAGTGKGAFF
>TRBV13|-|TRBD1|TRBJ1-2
TGTGCCAGCAGCTTACTCAGGGGGCTAGGCTATGGCTACACCTTC
CASSLLRGLGYGYTF
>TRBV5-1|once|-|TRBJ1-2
TGCGCCAGCAGCTTCGGGGGGTCCCCAAACGGCTACACCTTC
CASSFGGSPNGYTF
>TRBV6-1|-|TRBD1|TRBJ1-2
TGTGCCAGCAGCAGACAGGGGGAGGGCTACACCTTC
CASSRQGEGYTF
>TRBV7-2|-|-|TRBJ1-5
TGTGCCAGCAGCTTTACCCCCGGGAGTGGTAATCAGCCCCAGCATTTT
CASSFTPGSGNQPQHF
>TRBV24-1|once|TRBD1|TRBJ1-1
TGTGCCACCAGCACAGACAGGGGTGAAGCTTTCTTT
CATSTDRGEAFF
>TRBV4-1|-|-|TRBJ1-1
TGCGCCAGCAGCCAAGAGGGCGCCAGGGGAATTCTGAACACTGAAGCTTTCTTT
CASSQEGARGILNTEAFF
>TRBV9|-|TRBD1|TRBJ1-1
TGTGCCAGCAGCGTAGTTCGGGACAGACTGGGGACTGAAGCTTTCTTT
CASSVVRDRLGTEAFF
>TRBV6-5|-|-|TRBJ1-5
TGTGCCAGCTCGACAGAACCAGGGAGGCAGCCCCAGCATTTT
CASSTEPGRQPQHF
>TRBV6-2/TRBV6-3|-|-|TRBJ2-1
TGTGCCAGCAGTTACCACTCCCCGAATCGCAATGAGCAGTTCTTC
CASSYHSPNRNEQFF
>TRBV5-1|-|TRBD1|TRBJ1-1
TGCGCCAGCAGCCAGGGGGGAGGTGAAGCTTTCTTT
CASSQGGGEAFF
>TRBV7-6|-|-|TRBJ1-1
TGTGCCAGCAGCTCGAGTAGCCCCATTCTTCGCCGGGGTGGGCAAACTGAAGCTTTCTTT
CASSSSSPILRRGGQTEAFF
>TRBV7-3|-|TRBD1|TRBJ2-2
TGTGCCAGCAGCTTGAACAGGGGCCACACCGGGGAGCTGTTTTTT
CASSLNRGHTGELFF
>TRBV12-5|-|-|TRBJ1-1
TGTGCTAGTGCCTTCGGAGTGAACACTGAAGCTTTCTTT
CASAFGVNTEAFF
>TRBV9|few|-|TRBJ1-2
TGTGCCAGCAGCCCATCGGTCAATGGCTACACCTTC
CASSPSVNGYTF
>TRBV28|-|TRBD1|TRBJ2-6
TGTGCCAGCAGTCCGATACAGGGGGCTGGAGCCAACGTCCTGACTTTC
CASSPIQGAGANVLTF
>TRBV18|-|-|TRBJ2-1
TGTGCCAGCTCACCCCCGGTGGGCCGCTCCTACAATGAGCAGTTCTTC
CASSPPVGRSYNEQFF
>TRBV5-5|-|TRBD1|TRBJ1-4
TGTGCCAGCAGCTTTGAGGCCAGGACAGGGAAGGATTATGAAAAACTGTTTTTT
CASSFEARTGKDYEKLFF
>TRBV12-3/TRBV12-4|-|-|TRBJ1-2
TGTGCCAGCAGTCATAAGCCGAACTATGGCTACACCTTC
CASSHKPNYGYTF
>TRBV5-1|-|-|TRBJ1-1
TGCGCCAGCAGCTTCCAGGGCAAGGTGGCTGAAGCTTTCTTT
CASSFQGKVAEAFF
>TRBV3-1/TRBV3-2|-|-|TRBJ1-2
TGTGCCAGCAGCCAAGGCCCCCCAGGGTTTTACGGCTACACCTTC
CASSQGPPGFYGYTF
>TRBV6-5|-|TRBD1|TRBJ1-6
TGTGCCAGTAAAACGGGACAGGGAAATTCACCCCTCCACTTT
CASKTGQGNSPLHF
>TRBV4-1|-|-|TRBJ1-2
TGCGCCAGCAGCCAAGCCCCGGGTGGGGGCGTCTATGGCTACACCTTC
CASSQAPGGGVYGYTF
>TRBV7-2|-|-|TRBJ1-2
TGTGCCAGCAGCCCTTTGGAGGTCGGAGGCTACACCTTC
CASSPLEVGGYTF
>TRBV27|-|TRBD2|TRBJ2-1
TGTGCCAGCAGTTTCCACGCGGCGGGGGGTACATACAATGAGCAGTTCTTC
CASSFHAAGGTYNEQFF